The present entry profiles one TCR beta chain with its context. Its antigen is as yet unknown. The record originates from a study of cytomegalovirus exposure and HLA in healthy donors. Overall study: A previous analysis identified 95 million to 130 million unique TCR beta sequences derived from about 180 million T cells. Study-level results: It was confirmed in vitro that a few of the CMV-associated chains were specific for CMV antigens. It was likely that a cluster of highly shared sequence variants was a sequencing artifact.

The donors were healthy bone marrow donors. Per germline, CDR1 LNHDA and CDR2 SQIVND (reference sequence). V dropped 8 bases and J dropped 4 bases, with 13 bases sitting between them. The CDR3 sequence is 13 residues long. Primers for the PCR totalled 60 Vbeta and 13 Jbeta. Libraries were prepared by immunoSEQ multiplex PCR; TCRdb keeps only in-frame clonotypes and omits some of them. This repertoire shows approximately 150,000 clones, 65% to 85% found once; its top ten account for about 2.3%. Sample: PBMCs. The receptor was isolated from a male donor in good health and CMV-seronegative. The V gene is TRBV19, the J gene TRBJ2-3; D unresolved. CDR3 sequence reads: CASFSEMADTQYF. CDR3 nucleotide sequence: TGTGCCAGTTTTTCTGAGATGGCAGATACGCAGTATTTT.